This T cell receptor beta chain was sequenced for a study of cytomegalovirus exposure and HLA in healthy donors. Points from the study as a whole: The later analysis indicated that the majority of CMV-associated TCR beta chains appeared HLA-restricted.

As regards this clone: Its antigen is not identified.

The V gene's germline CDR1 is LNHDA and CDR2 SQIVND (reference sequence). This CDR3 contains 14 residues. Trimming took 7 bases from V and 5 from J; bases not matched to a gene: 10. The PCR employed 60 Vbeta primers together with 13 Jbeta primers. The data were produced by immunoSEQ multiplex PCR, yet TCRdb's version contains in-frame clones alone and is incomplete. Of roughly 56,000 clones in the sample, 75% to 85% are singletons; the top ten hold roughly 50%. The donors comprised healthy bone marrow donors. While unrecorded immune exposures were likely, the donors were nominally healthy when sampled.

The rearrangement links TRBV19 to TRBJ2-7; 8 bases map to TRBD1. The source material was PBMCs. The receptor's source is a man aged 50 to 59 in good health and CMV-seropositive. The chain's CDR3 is CASNQRTGIHEQYF. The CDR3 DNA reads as TGTGCCAGTAACCAGAGGACAGGGATCCACGAGCAGTACTTC.